This is a list of T cell receptor beta chains from one sample in a study of T-cell reconstitution after alpha-beta-depleted transplantation in children. Each CDR3 protein gets one entry after TCRdb re-called the PCR reads with MiXCR. This table has fewer than 250,000 distinct CDR3 sequences, roughly 18% appearing once. Sequenced here: PBMCs, mostly from graft donor cells, sampled 360 days after TCRalphabeta/CD19-depleted stem cell transplant. Every receptor here comes from a male patient aged 2-15 years who had a stem cell transplant for acute lymphoblastic leukemia, so the T cells may come from the graft donor. Each CDR3 is given with its conserved first and last residue. The D gene is left open where the match is weak. Where a row states a size, it is once, few, many or the class of an expanded clone; other rows omit it.

>15|-|TRBV6-2/TRBV6-3|TRBJ2-7|-
TGTGCCAGCAGTTACTCGACCCGGGGGTCCTACGAGCAGTACTTC
CASSYSTRGSYEQYF
>14|TRBD2|TRBV29-1|TRBJ2-3|-
TGCAGCGTTGACGGGGCGGGAGGCACAGATACGCAGTATTTT
CSVDGAGGTDTQYF
>11|-|TRBV19|TRBJ1-1|-
TGTGCCAGTACTCGGGGCACTGAAGCTTTCTTT
CASTRGTEAFF
>14|TRBD2|TRBV7-2|TRBJ2-3|few
TGTGCCAGCAGCCGGGACTACCTCACAGATACGCAGTATTTT
CASSRDYLTDTQYF
>20|-|TRBV5-1|TRBJ2-6|once
TGCGCCAGCAGCTTGGTTAGGGGACTTAAGTCCAACTCTGGGGCCAACGTCCTGACTTTC
CASSLVRGLKSNSGANVLTF
>12|-|TRBV3-1|TRBJ2-3|-
TGTGCCAGCAGCCCCACCGAAGAGGCGCAGTATTTT
CASSPTEEAQYF
>14|-|TRBV7-2|TRBJ2-2|once
TGTGCCAGCAGCCCTAGCCGGGCAGGCGGGGAGCTGTTTTTT
CASSPSRAGGELFF
>13|-|TRBV29-1|TRBJ1-1|few
TGCAGCGTTGAGTTAATGGGTGGGACTGAAGCTTTCTTT
CSVELMGGTEAFF
>15|-|TRBV5-1|TRBJ2-3|-
TGCGCCAGCAGCTTGGAACCACTCCGGACAGATACGCAGTATTTT
CASSLEPLRTDTQYF
>13|-|TRBV4-3|TRBJ2-2|-
TGCGCCAGCAGCCAAGAGCGCGCCGGGGAGCTGTTTTTT
CASSQERAGELFF
>13|-|TRBV20-1|TRBJ2-1|-
TGCAGTGCTAGACAGCCAGAGGGCAATGAGCAGTTCTTC
CSARQPEGNEQFF
>17|-|TRBV28|TRBJ2-2|-
TGTGCCAGCAGTTTCAAATTCGGGGTGGAGAACACCGGGGAGCTGTTTTTT
CASSFKFGVENTGELFF